A single sample gave rise to the 32 T cell receptor beta chains below, sequenced in a study of blood T cell repertoires in COVID-19. Assay: immunoSEQ multiplex PCR; the TCRdb copy retains only in-frame clones and omits some. Among 60,000 to 85,000 clones listed, around 83% were seen once. The sample comprised peripheral blood. These receptor sequences come from a man between 60 and 75 years old with COVID-19, enrolled during active disease.

The V and J genes are TRBV6-5 and TRBJ2-5; 10 positions agree with TRBD1. Unmatched junction bases numbered 2, after V lost 6 bases and J lost 4 bases. This CDR3 is built from 13 residues. Looked up from germline, CDR1 is MNHEY and CDR2 is SVGAGI. CDR3 region: CASSDRGPETQYF. The CDR3 DNA sequence: TGTGCCAGCAGCGACAGGGGGCCAGAGACCCAGTACTTC.

The chain has TRBV24-1 and TRBJ1-2; no firm D call. The CDR3 has 15 amino acids. CDR1 is KGHDR, CDR2 SFDVKD, per germline. Trimming took off 3 bases at V and 3 bases at J, with 13 bases between the two ends. Written as DNA, the CDR3 is TGTGCCACCAGTGATAAGGGTGGAGGGCACTATGGCTACACCTTC. Its protein product is CATSDKGGGHYGYTF.

This chain joins TRBV11-2 and TRBJ2-3; possible D gene TRBD1, 6 bases. The germline V gene has CDR1 SGHAT and CDR2 FQNNGV. The CDR3 has 17 residues. Trimming removed 0 bases at V and 0 bases at J, with 13 bases between. This chain's CDR3 is CASSLEARGLSTDTQYF. The CDR3 DNA follows: TGTGCCAGCAGCTTAGAGGCCAGGGGCTTAAGCACAGATACGCAGTATTTT.

The rearrangement links TRBV11-3 to TRBJ2-1; TRBD1 might be the D (6 bases). The length of the CDR3 is 17 residues. The germline V and J ends were trimmed by 1 base and 4 bases, with 17 bases remaining between them. Germline V lookup: CDR1 SGHNT, CDR2 YENEEA. In DNA, the CDR3 is TGTGCCAGCAGCTTAGGCGTGGCAGGGGCAAGTTACAATGAGCAGTTCTTC. Amino acids: CASSLGVAGASYNEQFF.

The rearrangement joins TRBV3-1 (or the pseudogene TRBV3-2) to TRBJ1-3; D is unresolved. The CDR3 length is 14 residues. The germline CDR1 and CDR2 sequences are LGHDT and YNNKEL (reference sequence). The V end lost 5 bases, the J end lost 3 bases, and 11 bases lay between the germline ends. CDR3 in DNA: TGTGCCAGCAGCGCCGGGAGCGATGGAAACACCATATATTTT. Amino acid sequence: CASSAGSDGNTIYF.

The CDR3 nucleotides are TGTGCCAGCAGCCCGGTACCAGACAGGTCCAGGGAGCTGTTTTTT. Translating it yields CASSPVPDRSRELFF. The chain joins TRBV5-6 to TRBJ2-2, with D perhaps matching TRBD1 (6 bases). Trimming left V 4 bases short and J 9 bases short, with 19 bases between. This CDR3 has 15 amino acids. Germline assignment: CDR1 SGHDT and CDR2 YYEEEE.

The rearrangement links TRBV7-9 to TRBJ1-1; TRBD1 is a possible D gene (6 bases). The CDR3 extends over 15 amino acids. Trimming removed 3 bases from V and 3 bases from J, with 14 bases in between. Germline CDR1 and CDR2: SEHNR and FQNEAQ (reference sequence). The DNA of the CDR3 is TGTGCCAGCAGCTTGGGGGCCCTAGCGGACACTGAAGCTTTCTTT. Translated, it gives CASSLGALADTEAFF.

V usage is TRBV5-6 and J usage is TRBJ2-2; a weak D match, TRBD2 (6 bases). Per the germline V gene, CDR1 is SGHDT and CDR2 is YYEEEE. The V and J ends lost 3 bases and 5 bases respectively, with 14 bases between them. There are 15 residues in the CDR3. CDR3 sequence (DNA): TGTGCCAGCAGCTACGGGGGACCCGCTACCGGGGAGCTGTTTTTT. Translating it yields CASSYGGPATGELFF.

V and J are TRBV3-1 (or the pseudogene TRBV3-2) and TRBJ1-2; 7 nucleotides match TRBD1. CDR3 length: 16 residues. Trimming cost V 7 bases and J 3 bases; bases outside gene matches: 14. The V gene's germline CDR1 is LGHDT and CDR2 YNNKEL (reference sequence). CDR3 nucleotide sequence: TGTGCCAGCAAATCACAGGGGTACCCGGACTACTATGGCTACACCTTC. Encoded protein: CASKSQGYPDYYGYTF.

The chain recombines TRBV24-1 with TRBJ2-7, with no clear D. V lost 9 bases to trimming and J lost 3 bases, with 11 bases between them. Germline assignment: CDR1 KGHDR and CDR2 SFDVKD. The CDR3 consists of 12 residues. For the CDR3, the DNA is TGTGCCACCCGTCGACCAGGCTACGAGCAGTACTTC. Protein product: CATRRPGYEQYF.

This sequence joins TRBV19 and TRBJ2-1; TRBD2 matches at 8 bases. The V segment lost 7 bases and the J segment 3 bases; nucleotides outside the gene matches: 11. Germline lookup yields CDR1 LNHDA and CDR2 SQIVND (reference sequence). This CDR3 comprises 16 residues. CDR3 region: CASTPAPGGVYNEQFF. The CDR3 DNA reads as TGTGCCAGTACTCCGGCCCCGGGAGGGGTCTACAATGAGCAGTTCTTC.

This chain uses TRBV2 with TRBJ2-3, with 13 bases matching TRBD2. Per the germline V gene, CDR1 is SNHLY and CDR2 is FYNNEI. V dropped 4 bases and J dropped 4; count of bases not matched to a gene: 14. The CDR3 extends over 19 amino acids. Written as DNA, the CDR3 is TGTGCCAGCAGTGTCCGGACTAGCGGGAGTGGGAGTGGGGCAGATACGCAGTATTTT. Its translation is CASSVRTSGSGSGADTQYF.

For this clone: Other DNA sequences in the sample encode the same CDR3. The rearrangement joins TRBV4-2 to TRBJ2-7; 8 bases line up with TRBD2. The CDR3 is made up of 13 amino acids. The V and J ends lost 5 bases and 6 bases, in that order; junction bases with no gene match: 6. Per the germline V gene, CDR1 is LGHNA and CDR2 is YNFKEQ. CDR3 nucleotide sequence: TGTGCCAGCAGCGCGGGACTAGTGGCCGAGCAGTACTTC. Its protein is CASSAGLVAEQYF.

This clone showed up just a few times. J is TRBJ2-7 and V is TRBV10-1, with D perhaps matching TRBD2 (6 bases). Germline CDR1 and CDR2: WNHNN and SYGVQD (reference sequence). V was clipped by 3 bases and J by 2 bases, with 14 bases between them. CDR3 length equals 15 residues. CDR3 sequence: CASSDSTSGAYEQYF. The CDR3 nucleotides are TGCGCCAGCAGTGATAGCACCTCGGGGGCCTACGAGCAGTACTTC.

The rearrangement uses TRBV5-1 and TRBJ1-2, with D perhaps TRBD1 (6 bases). This CDR3 spans 15 amino acids. Per germline, CDR1 SGHRS and CDR2 YFSETQ. Trimming stripped 3 bases from V and 3 bases from J, with 15 bases between. The CDR3 here is CASSSPGQTYYGYTF. The CDR3 DNA sequence: TGCGCCAGCAGCTCACCTGGACAGACTTACTATGGCTACACCTTC.

This sequence joins TRBV19 and TRBJ1-2; D gene ambiguous. CDR1 is LNHDA and CDR2 is SQIVND in the germline V gene (reference sequence). The V end was cut by 5 bases, the J end by 8 bases, with 15 bases between. The CDR3 is made up of 13 amino acids. The CDR3 sequence is CASSSQTRGGYTF. The CDR3 DNA is TGTGCCAGTAGTTCCCAAACCCGAGGGGGCTACACCTTC.

The chain has TRBV19 and TRBJ1-2, with TRBD1 identical over 7 bases. This CDR3 is 15 amino acids long. V trimming: 3 bases; J trimming: 5 bases; junction bases outside the gene matches: 9. Per the germline V gene, CDR1 is LNHDA and CDR2 is SQIVND (reference sequence). CDR3 DNA: TGTGCCAGTAGTATGCCCCGTGACAGGGTATATGGCTACACCTTC. Translated: CASSMPRDRVYGYTF. The full variable domain, completed using reference TRBV19 and TRBJ1-2, is DGGITQSPKYLFRKEGQNVTLSCEQNLNHDAMYWYRQDPGQGLRLIYYSQIVNDFQKGDIAEGYSVSREKKESFPLTVTSAQKNPTAFYLCASSMPRDRVYGYTFGSGTRLTVV.

This sequence joins TRBV2 and TRBJ2-5; D possibly corresponds to TRBD2 (5 bases). Germline assignment: CDR1 SNHLY and CDR2 FYNNEI. The V and J ends lost 5 bases and 5 bases respectively, with 6 bases between them. The CDR3 is 11 residues long. For the CDR3, the DNA is TGTGCCAGCAGTCGAGGGGAGACCCAGTACTTC. It codes for CASSRGETQYF.

In this sample, this clone turned up a few times. This chain connects TRBV27 to TRBJ1-3, with no clear D. Germline CDR1 and CDR2: MNHEY and SMNVEV (reference sequence). The CDR3 contains 16 residues. The V and J ends lost 0 bases and 4 bases respectively, with 13 bases between them. DNA of the CDR3: TGTGCCAGCAGTTTATCGGCACCTCATTCGGGAAACACCATATATTTT. Translation gives CASSLSAPHSGNTIYF.

The chain combines TRBV2 with TRBJ1-2; D possibly corresponds to TRBD1 (6 bases). The germline V and J ends were trimmed by 4 bases and 8 bases, with 20 bases remaining between them. The CDR3 length is 15 residues. Germline values: CDR1 SNHLY, CDR2 FYNNEI. CDR3 residues: CASSAEGGGRGGYTF. As DNA, the CDR3 is TGTGCCAGCAGTGCGGAAGGAGGGGGGCGGGGGGGCTACACCTTC.

The V and J genes are TRBV18 and TRBJ1-1; D is unclear. The length of the CDR3 is 14 residues. V lost 4 bases, J lost 0 bases, and 9 bases lay in between. CDR1 and CDR2 from the germline V gene are KGHSH and LQKENI. CDR3: CASSLAGMNTEAFF. The DNA for the CDR3 is TGTGCCAGCTCACTCGCGGGGATGAACACTGAAGCTTTCTTT.

V and J are TRBV5-1 and TRBJ2-2; TRBD2 might be the D (6 bases). Trimming removed 3 bases at V and 3 bases at J, with 12 bases between. The V gene's germline CDR1 is SGHRS and CDR2 YFSETQ. The CDR3 has 15 amino acids. The CDR3 region is CASSSGTGDTGELFF. The CDR3 nucleotides read TGCGCCAGCAGCTCCGGGACGGGAGACACCGGGGAGCTGTTTTTT. Full variable domain (rest looked up from reference TRBV5-1 and TRBJ2-2): KAGVTQTPRYLIKTRGQQVTLSCSPISGHRSVSWYQQTPGQGLQFLFEYFSETQRNKGNFPGRFSGRQFSNSRSEMNVSTLELGDSALYLCASSSGTGDTGELFFGEGSRLTVL.

The genes are TRBV5-4 and TRBJ1-1; 7 nucleotides align to TRBD1. The CDR3 has 15 residues. The germline gives CDR1 SGHNT, CDR2 YYREEE (reference sequence). Unmatched junction bases numbered 6, after V lost 4 bases and J lost 0 bases. The CDR3 here is CASSPGGSMNTEAFF. The CDR3 coding sequence is TGTGCCAGCAGCCCAGGGGGGAGCATGAACACTGAAGCTTTCTTT.

J is TRBJ2-3 and V is TRBV3-1 (or the pseudogene TRBV3-2); TRBD1 agrees at 7 bases. The J segment lost 6 bases and the V segment lost 5 bases, leaving 2 bases of the junction unmatched. The CDR3 runs to 12 residues. Germline CDR1 LGHDT, CDR2 YNNKEL (reference sequence). CDR3 sequence (DNA): TGTGCCAGCAGCGGGACAGCTGATACGCAGTATTTT. Protein product: CASSGTADTQYF.

The chain's CDR3 is CATSYGQGSYEQYF. As DNA, the CDR3 is TGTGCCACCTCCTACGGACAGGGGTCCTACGAGCAGTACTTC. This chain links TRBV19 with TRBJ2-7; 9 bases align to TRBD1. V lost 10 bases, J lost 1 base, and 8 bases stayed unmatched. CDR1 and CDR2 (germline): LNHDA, SQIVND (reference sequence). The CDR3 is made up of 14 amino acids.

This chain connects TRBV24-1 to TRBJ2-7, with D perhaps matching TRBD1 (5 bases). Trimming took off 5 bases at V and 2 bases at J, with 6 bases between the two ends. The germline CDR1 and CDR2 sequences are KGHDR and SFDVKD. The CDR3 has 12 amino acids. DNA of the CDR3: TGTGCCACCAGTGCGACAGCCTACGAGCAGTACTTC. Translation gives CATSATAYEQYF.

This sequence joins TRBV7-9 and TRBJ2-1, with TRBD1 matching over 9 bases. V lost 4 bases to trimming and J lost 3 bases; unmatched junction nucleotides: 4. Per germline, CDR1 SEHNR and CDR2 FQNEAQ (reference sequence). The CDR3 covers 15 residues. The CDR3 region is CASSSTGGFYNEQFF. The CDR3 region has the DNA TGTGCCAGCAGCTCAACAGGGGGCTTCTACAATGAGCAGTTCTTC.

The chain joins TRBV2 to TRBJ2-7; perhaps TRBD1 as D (7 bases). The CDR3 consists of 14 residues. V gave up 8 bases and J gave up 7 bases, with 21 bases separating them. The germline V gene has CDR1 SNHLY and CDR2 FYNNEI. CDR3 coding DNA: TGTGCCAGCTCCGAGCAGGGGGGATGGCCGGAGCAGTACTTC. It yields the protein CASSEQGGWPEQYF.

V usage is TRBV6-5 and J usage is TRBJ1-2; D is unclear. Germline V gene sequence: CDR1 MNHEY, CDR2 SVGAGI. V was trimmed by 6 bases and J by 2 bases, leaving 13 bases between them. The CDR3 extends over 14 amino acids. The DNA for the CDR3 is TGTGCCAGCAGACGATCGCGGGCAAACTATGGCTACACCTTC. This codes for CASRRSRANYGYTF.

This clone was seen once. The J gene is TRBJ2-1, the V gene TRBV15; D is possibly TRBD2 (6 bases). In germline, CDR1 is LNHNV, CDR2 YYDKDF (reference sequence). CDR3 length: 15 amino acids. The V gene lost 0 bases and the J gene lost 4 bases, with 10 bases spanning the gap. The CDR3 coding sequence is TGTGCCACCAGCAGAGATCGGGACTCATACAATGAGCAGTTCTTC. As protein: CATSRDRDSYNEQFF.

The V gene is TRBV6-5, the J gene TRBJ1-3; tentatively, D is TRBD1 (5 bases). CDR3 length: 14 residues. Germline V gene data show CDR1 as MNHEY and CDR2 as SVGAGI. The germline V and J ends were trimmed by 10 bases and 4 bases, with 17 bases remaining between them. The CDR3 nucleotides read TGTGCCACCGAGGACACAGGTCTAGGAAACACCATATATTTT. This translates into CATEDTGLGNTIYF.

This clone was seen more than once but under ten times. The chain carries TRBV3-1 (or the pseudogene TRBV3-2) and TRBJ2-3; 14 bases align to TRBD2. The CDR3 runs to 19 residues. Unmatched junction bases numbered 14, after V lost 2 bases and J lost 7 bases. CDR1 and CDR2 (germline): LGHDT, YNNKEL (reference sequence). CDR3 coding DNA: TGTGCCAGCAGCCAAAATTCCCCGGGACTAGCGGGAGTTGTAAATACGCAGTATTTT. This translates into CASSQNSPGLAGVVNTQYF.